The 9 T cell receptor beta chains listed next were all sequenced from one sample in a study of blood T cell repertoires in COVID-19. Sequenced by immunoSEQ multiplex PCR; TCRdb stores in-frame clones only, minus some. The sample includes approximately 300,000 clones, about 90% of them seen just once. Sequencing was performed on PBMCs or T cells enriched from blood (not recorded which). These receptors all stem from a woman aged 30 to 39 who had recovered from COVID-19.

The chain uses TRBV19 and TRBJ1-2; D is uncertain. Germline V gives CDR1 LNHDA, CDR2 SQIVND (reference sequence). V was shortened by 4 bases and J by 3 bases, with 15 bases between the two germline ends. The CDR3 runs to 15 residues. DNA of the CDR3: TGTGCCAGTAGTAACGAGGCGGACGGGGACTATGGCTACACCTTC. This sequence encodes CASSNEADGDYGYTF.

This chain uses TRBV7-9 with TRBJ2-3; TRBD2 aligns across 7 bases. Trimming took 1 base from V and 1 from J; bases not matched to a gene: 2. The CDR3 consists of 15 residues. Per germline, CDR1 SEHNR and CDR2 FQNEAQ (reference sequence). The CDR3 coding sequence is TGTGCCAGCAGCTTAGAACGGGGGGGCACAGATACGCAGTATTTT. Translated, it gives CASSLERGGTDTQYF.

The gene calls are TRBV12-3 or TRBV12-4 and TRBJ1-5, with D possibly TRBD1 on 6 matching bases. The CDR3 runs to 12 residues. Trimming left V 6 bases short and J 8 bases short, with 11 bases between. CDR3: CASRKGVEPQHF. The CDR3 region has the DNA TGTGCCAGCAGAAAGGGGGTTGAGCCCCAGCATTTT.

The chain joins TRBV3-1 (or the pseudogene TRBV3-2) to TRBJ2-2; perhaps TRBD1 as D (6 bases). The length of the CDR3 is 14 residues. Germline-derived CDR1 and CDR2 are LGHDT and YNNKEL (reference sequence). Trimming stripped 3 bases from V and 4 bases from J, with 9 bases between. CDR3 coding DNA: TGTGCCAGCAGCCAGGGGGCGGCCACCGGGGAGCTGTTTTTT. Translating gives CASSQGAATGELFF.

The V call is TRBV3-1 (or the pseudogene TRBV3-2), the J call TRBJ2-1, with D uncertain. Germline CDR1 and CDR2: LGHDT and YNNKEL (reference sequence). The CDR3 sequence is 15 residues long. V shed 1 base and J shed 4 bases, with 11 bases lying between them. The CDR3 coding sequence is TGTGCCAGCAGCCAAGTATCGCCGAGATACAATGAGCAGTTCTTC. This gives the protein CASSQVSPRYNEQFF.

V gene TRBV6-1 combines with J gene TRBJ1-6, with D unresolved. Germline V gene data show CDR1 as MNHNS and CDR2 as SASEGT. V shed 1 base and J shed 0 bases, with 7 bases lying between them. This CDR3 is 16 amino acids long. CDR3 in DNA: TGTGCCAGCAGTGAAGGGGAGGGCTCCTATAATTCACCCCTCCACTTT. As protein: CASSEGEGSYNSPLHF.

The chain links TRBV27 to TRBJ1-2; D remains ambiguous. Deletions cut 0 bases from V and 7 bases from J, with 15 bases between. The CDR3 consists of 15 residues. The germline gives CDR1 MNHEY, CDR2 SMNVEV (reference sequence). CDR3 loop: CASSLSPGGPGGYTF. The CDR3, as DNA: TGTGCCAGCAGTTTATCTCCGGGCGGGCCGGGTGGCTACACCTTC.

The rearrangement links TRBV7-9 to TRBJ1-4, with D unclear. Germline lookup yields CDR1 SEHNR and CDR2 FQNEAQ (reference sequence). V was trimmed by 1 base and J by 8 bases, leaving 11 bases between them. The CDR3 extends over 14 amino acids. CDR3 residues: CASSLGGFVEKLFF. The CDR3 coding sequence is TGTGCCAGCAGCTTAGGAGGGTTTGTGGAAAAACTGTTTTTT.

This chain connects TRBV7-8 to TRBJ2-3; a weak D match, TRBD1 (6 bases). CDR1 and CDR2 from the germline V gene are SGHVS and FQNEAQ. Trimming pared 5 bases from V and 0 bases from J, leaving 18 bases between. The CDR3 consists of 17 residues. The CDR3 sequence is CASSPRWTDWSTDTQYF. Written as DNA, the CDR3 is TGTGCCAGCAGCCCACGATGGACAGACTGGAGCACAGATACGCAGTATTTT.